This TCR beta chain is drawn from a study of beta chain features in type 1 diabetes. The study's findings and limits: Shortening that was moderate but significant affected the TCRB CDR3s of Type 1 diabetes patients in all four CD4+ subsets.

CD4+ naive, central memory, regulatory and stem cell-like memory subsets were isolated by sorting on CD45RO/CCR7/CD25/CD127/CD95/CD27. The whole isolated RNA underwent reverse transcription, so sequencing captured expressed TCRB transcripts. TCRdb keeps only in-frame clones here, not all; method: immunoSEQ multiplex PCR. The sample lists hundreds of thousands of clones; about a sixth were seen once. The germline V and J ends were trimmed by 1 base and 7 bases, with 11 bases remaining between them. CDR3 length: 13 residues. Germline CDR1 reads SGHDT; CDR2 reads YYEEEE. This clone has a handful of counts. Antigen specificity is unknown.

J is TRBJ1-1 and V is TRBV5-6, with D perhaps TRBD1 (6 bases). The TCR originated in a man aged 18 to 30 in good health. The specimen was naive CD4+ T cells from blood. This CDR3 is CASSLLQGIEAFF. The CDR3 DNA reads as TGTGCCAGCAGCTTGCTACAGGGAATTGAAGCTTTCTTT.